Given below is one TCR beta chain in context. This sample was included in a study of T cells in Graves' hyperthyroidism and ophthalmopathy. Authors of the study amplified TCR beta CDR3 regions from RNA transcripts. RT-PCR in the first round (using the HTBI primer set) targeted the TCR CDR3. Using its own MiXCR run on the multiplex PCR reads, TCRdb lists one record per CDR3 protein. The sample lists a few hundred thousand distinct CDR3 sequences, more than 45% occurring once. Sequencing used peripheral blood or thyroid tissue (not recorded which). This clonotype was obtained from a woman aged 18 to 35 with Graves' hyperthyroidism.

The CDR3 spells CASSTRGGRYYEQYF. The CDR3 DNA is TGTGCCAGTAGTACCCGTGGGGGACGGTACTACGAGCAGTACTTC. The V and J genes are TRBV19 and TRBJ2-7, with D tentatively TRBD1 or TRBD2 (5 bases each). V was cut by 4 bases and J by 3 bases, with 16 bases left in between. Germline values: CDR1 LNHDA, CDR2 SQIVND (reference sequence). The length of the CDR3 is 15 residues.